This T cell receptor (beta chain) was captured by sequencing in a study of vaccination effects on CD4 cells after COVID-19. Study-wide results and limits: In healthy vaccinees, only 1 of 255 vaccine-induced clones cross-reacted with common cold coronaviruses.

Antigen-specific CD4+ T cell clonotypes were called by their expansion after viral peptide-pool culture in ViraFEST. CD4+ T cells were isolated after around ten days of culture. Vaccination of participants consisted of two doses of either the BNT162b2 or mRNA-1273 vaccine. Profiling relied on immunoSEQ multiplex PCR, and the TCRdb table lists in-frame clones only, not all of them. The sample includes under 20,000 clones, approximately 70% seen only once; the top ten take roughly 9.3%. The CDR3 length is 15 residues. Germline-derived CDR1 and CDR2 are SGHVS and FQNEAQ. The ends were cut back, 4 bases at V and 0 bases at J, with 10 bases in the middle. As regards this clone: What it binds is unknown.

The sequences come from CD4+ T cells from PBMCs cultured with SARS-CoV-2 spike peptides, collected after COVID-19 vaccination. This receptor was obtained from a human donor who received a COVID-19 vaccine. The rearrangement uses TRBV7-8 and TRBJ1-3; D is perhaps TRBD1 (6 bases). The CDR3 sequence is CASSSGQSSGNTIYF. Here the CDR3 DNA reads TGTGCCAGCAGCTCCGGACAGAGCTCTGGAAACACCATATATTTT. Full variable domain (missing parts from reference TRBV7-8 and TRBJ1-3): GAGVSQSPRYKVAKRGQDVALRCDPISGHVSLFWYQQALGQGPEFLTYFQNEAQLDKSGLPSDRFFAERPEGSVSTLKIQRTQQEDSAVYLCASSSGQSSGNTIYFGEGSWLTVV.